This T cell receptor (beta chain) derives from a study of shared clonotypes between healthy human individuals. The CDR3 runs 12 residues. Per the germline V gene, CDR1 is MNHNY and CDR2 is SVGAGI (reference sequence). V lost 8 bases and J lost 5, with 10 bases in between. Study processing details: Junction-only immunoSEQ data arrived without quality scores, meaning filtering differed. Repertoires were generated with immunoSEQ multiplex PCR, while TCRdb's copy carries only in-frame clones and drops some. V, J and clone size reflect that table, while D and trimming were determined from the DNA. The repertoire holds approximately 2.3 million clones, with 93% as singletons. Splitting the CD4+ cells yielded a CD45RA+ naive subset and a CD45RA-negative memory subset. This clone has a handful of counts.

The gene calls are TRBV6-6 and TRBJ1-5; D gene ambiguous. Sequenced: naive CD4+ T cells from PBMCs. This sample's subset: CD45RA+ positively selected. The sequence was collected from a man younger than 35 in good health. Some clones in this sample may be carry-over from other donors' samples. CDR3 nucleotide sequence: TGTGCCAGCCAGTCCGGGGATCAGCCCCAGCATTTT. It specifies CASQSGDQPQHF.